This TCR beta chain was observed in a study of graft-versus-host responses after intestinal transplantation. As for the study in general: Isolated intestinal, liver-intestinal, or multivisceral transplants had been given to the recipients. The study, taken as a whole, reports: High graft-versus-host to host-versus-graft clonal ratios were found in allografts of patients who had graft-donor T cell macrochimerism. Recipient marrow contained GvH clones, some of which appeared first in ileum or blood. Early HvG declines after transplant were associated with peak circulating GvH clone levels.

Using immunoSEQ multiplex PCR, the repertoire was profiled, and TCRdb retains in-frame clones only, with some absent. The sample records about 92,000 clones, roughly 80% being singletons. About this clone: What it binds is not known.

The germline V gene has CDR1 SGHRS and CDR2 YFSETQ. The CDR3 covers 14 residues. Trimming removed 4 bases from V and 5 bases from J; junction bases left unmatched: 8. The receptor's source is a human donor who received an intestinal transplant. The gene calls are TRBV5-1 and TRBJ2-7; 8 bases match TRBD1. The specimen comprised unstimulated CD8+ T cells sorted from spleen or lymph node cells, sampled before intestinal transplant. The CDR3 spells CASSRGQGTDEQYF. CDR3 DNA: TGCGCCAGCAGCCGAGGACAGGGTACGGACGAGCAGTACTTC.